This TCR beta chain derives from a study of T cells in localized non-small cell lung cancer. Points from the study as a whole: Tumor samples were not multi-region, leaving intratumor heterogeneity unexcluded. Among the top 100 tumor clones, a median 57 appeared in adjacent lung. Longer overall survival associated with higher blood T cell density; shorter survival with higher adjacent-lung clonality. Highest T cell clonality was seen in uninvolved adjacent lung, surpassing that measured in tumor.

Assay used: immunoSEQ multiplex PCR; TCRdb lists only in-frame clones, some missing. The sample holds about 78,000 clones, approximately 85% seen once. V was pared by 11 bases and J by 0 bases, with 2 bases of the junction left unmatched. Germline V CDR1 and CDR2: SGHTA, FQGNSA. The CDR3 runs to 12 residues. Regarding this clone: Its antigen remains unidentified.

The source was peripheral blood, collected before any cancer treatment. The chain recombines TRBV7-2 with TRBJ2-7, with 9 bases identical to TRBD2. The sequence derives from a man aged 35-69 years with stage I lung adenocarcinoma. CDR3 nucleotide sequence: TGTGCCTCGACTAGCGGCTCCTACGAGCAGTACTTC. This sequence encodes CASTSGSYEQYF.